The 2 T cell receptor beta chains below all came from one sample that was sequenced in a study of breast tumors, draining lymph nodes, adjacent tissues. TCRdb re-analysed the multiplex PCR reads in MiXCR, keeping a single row per CDR3 protein. The sample shows tens of thousands of distinct CDR3 sequences, approximately 57% of them seen only once. The specimen was breast tumor tissue. These receptors were taken from a female donor with breast cancer. Some clones in this sample may be carry-over from other donors' samples.

Comment on this clonotype: Given the absence of the conserved phenylalanine or tryptophan at the CDR3 end, a read error is likely. The rearrangement joins TRBV20-1 to TRBJ1-1; D unresolved. Germline values: CDR1 DFQATT, CDR2 SNEGSKA (reference sequence). This CDR3 has 12 amino acids. V gave up 5 bases and J gave up 1 base, with 8 bases separating them. The CDR3 DNA follows: TGCAGTGCTCTGACTGCGAACACTGAAGCTTTCTCT. Translation: CSALTANTEAFS.

This clonotype is deemed medium-sized. The chain recombines TRBV28 with TRBJ1-5; 7 nucleotides match TRBD1. The germline V gene has CDR1 MDHEN and CDR2 SYDVKM. The CDR3 has 15 amino acids. V was pared by 3 bases and J by 0 bases, with 2 bases of the junction left unmatched. The CDR3 DNA follows: TGTGCCAGCAGTTTGGACAGGTATAGCAATCAGCCCCAGCATTTT. Translation: CASSLDRYSNQPQHF.